This T cell receptor beta chain was identified in a study of blood T cell repertoires in COVID-19. For the study at large: Sample material is recorded as cDNA or gDNA derived from T cells, B-cell-depleted T cells, or PBMCs.

The table came from immunoSEQ multiplex PCR; TCRdb's copy has only in-frame clones and leaves some out. Of around 250,000 clones detected, approximately 80% appear once; the ten largest clones hold less than 3.5%. Trimming took 4 bases from V and 7 from J, leaving 11 bases between them. The CDR3 is 13 amino acids. Germline assignment: CDR1 SGHVS and CDR2 FNYEAQ. The genes are TRBV7-6 and TRBJ1-3, with D unresolved. Specimen: peripheral blood. This TCR was recovered from a woman under 30 with acute or convalescent COVID-19. The CDR3 DNA reads as TGTGCCAGCAGCTCCAGTCTTTGGAACACCATATATTTT. Its translation is CASSSSLWNTIYF. The full variable domain, its missing parts supplied by reference TRBV7-6 and TRBJ1-3, is GAGVSQSPRYKVTKRGQDVALRCDPISGHVSLYWYRQALGQGPEFLTYFNYEAQQDKSGLPNDRFSAERPEGSISTLTIQRTEQRDSAMYRCASSSSLWNTIYFGEGSWLTVV.